There are many counts of the clone carrying this T cell receptor (beta chain). The antigen is unknown. The record originates from a study of T cells in Graves' hyperthyroidism and ophthalmopathy. Study results and caveats: Ophthalmopathy was separated from stable hyperthyroidism by a 13 V-J model.

The CDR3 covers 16 residues. Germline V CDR1 and CDR2: MNHEY, SVGEGT. The ends lost 0 bases at V and 6 bases at J; junction bases unmatched: 9. Template material for amplifying TCR beta CDR3 regions consisted of RNA transcripts. The HTBI primer set drove a first-round RT-PCR of the TCR CDR3. MiXCR was run by TCRdb on the multiplex PCR reads, yielding one entry per CDR3 protein. In the table there are 300,000 to 450,000 distinct CDR3 sequences, around 16% of which are singletons. Uncontrolled infections, other autoimmune diseases, pregnancy or lactation led to exclusion of patients. What was sequenced was blood. The chain is built from TRBV6-2 or TRBV6-3 and TRBJ2-5; 8 bases match TRBD2. The receptor was isolated from a woman under 30 with Graves' hyperthyroidism that later progressed to Graves' ophthalmopathy. The CDR3 spells CASSYSSGRGTKTQYF. CDR3 DNA: TGTGCCAGCAGTTACTCCAGCGGGAGAGGTACGAAGACCCAGTACTTC.